This TCR beta chain was sequenced for a study of T cells in Graves' hyperthyroidism and ophthalmopathy. Diagnostic decisions used clinical symptoms, serum thyroxine and TRAb, thyroid ultrasound and orbital computed tomography. RNA transcripts gave rise to amplified TCR beta CDR3 regions. The HTBI primer set was used in a first-round RT-PCR of the TCR CDR3. Using its own MiXCR run on the multiplex PCR reads, TCRdb lists one record per CDR3 protein. The data hold about 640,000 distinct CDR3 sequences, with roughly 15% observed a single time. Study-wide results and caveats: Stable hyperthyroidism and ophthalmopathy were separated using 13 V-J signatures.

As concerns this clonotype: Its target is not known.

The origin of this receptor is a woman aged 45 to 65 with Graves' ophthalmopathy. Sequencing input: blood.

The DNA for the CDR3 is TGTGCCAGCAGCCAGCTGGGGGCGGGGGCCAACGTCCTGACTTTC. It encodes CASSQLGAGANVLTF. This chain joins TRBV7-2 and TRBJ2-6, with D tentatively TRBD1 (6 bases). The CDR3 totals 15 residues. Germline lookup yields CDR1 SGHTA and CDR2 FQGNSA. With 5 bases removed from V and 4 bases from J, the gap between germline ends came to 12 bases.